This T cell receptor beta chain was captured by sequencing in a study of CD8+ T cells in alopecia areata. Overall study results and limits: Normal skin's resident alphabeta T cells are also sequenced in scalp samples.

A note on this clone: What it binds is unknown.

Reverse transcribed after extraction, RNA yielded cDNA as the sequencing template. The assay was immunoSEQ multiplex PCR, and TCRdb's table has in-frame clones only and misses some. The sample shows approximately 58,000 clones, about 44% of them seen only once. J lost 4 bases, V lost 2 bases, and 0 bases had no gene match. The CDR3 contains 13 residues. CDR1 and CDR2 (germline): MNHEY, SVGAGI. Researchers took lesional scalp punch biopsies and peripheral blood from people who were alopecia areata patients. The sample comprised NKG2D-low CD8+ T cells sorted from blood. The chain links TRBV6-5 to TRBJ2-5; 8 bases align to TRBD2. This TCR derives from a human donor with alopecia areata. CDR3 loop: CASSYAGGETQYF. As DNA, the CDR3 is TGTGCCAGCAGTTACGCGGGGGGAGAGACCCAGTACTTC.